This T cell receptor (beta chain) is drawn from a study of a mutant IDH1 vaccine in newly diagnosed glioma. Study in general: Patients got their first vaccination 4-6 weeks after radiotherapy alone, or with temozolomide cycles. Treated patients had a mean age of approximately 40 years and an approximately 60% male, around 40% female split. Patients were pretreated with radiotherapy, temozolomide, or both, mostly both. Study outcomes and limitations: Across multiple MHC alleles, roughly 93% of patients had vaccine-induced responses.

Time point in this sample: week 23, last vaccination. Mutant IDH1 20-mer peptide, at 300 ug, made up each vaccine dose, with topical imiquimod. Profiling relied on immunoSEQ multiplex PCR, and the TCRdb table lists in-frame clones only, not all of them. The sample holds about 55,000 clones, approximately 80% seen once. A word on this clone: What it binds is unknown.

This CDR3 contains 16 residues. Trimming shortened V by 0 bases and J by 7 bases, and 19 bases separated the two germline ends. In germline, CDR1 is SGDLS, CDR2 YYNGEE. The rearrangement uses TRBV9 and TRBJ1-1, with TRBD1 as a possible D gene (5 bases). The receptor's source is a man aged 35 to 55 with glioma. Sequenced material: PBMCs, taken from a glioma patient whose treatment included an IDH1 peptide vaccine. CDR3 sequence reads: CASSVASAVGGGEAFF. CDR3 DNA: TGTGCCAGCAGCGTAGCTTCCGCAGTGGGGGGTGGTGAAGCTTTCTTT.